The 10 T cell receptor beta chains below all came from one sample that was sequenced in a study of CD8+ T cells in alopecia areata. After isolation, RNA underwent reverse transcription to generate cDNA as the sequencing template. The protocol was immunoSEQ multiplex PCR, while the TCRdb copy is restricted to in-frame clones and leaves out a portion. Of roughly 200,000 clones listed, approximately 60% are singletons. What was sequenced was CD8+ T cells sorted from blood. All receptors come from a human donor in good health.

The genes are TRBV27 and TRBJ1-5; D unresolved. In germline, CDR1 is MNHEY, CDR2 SMNVEV (reference sequence). The germline V and J ends were trimmed by 8 bases and 2 bases, with 10 bases remaining between them. The CDR3 runs 13 residues. The DNA of the CDR3 is TGTGCCAGCGGCGGGATGGGCAATCAGCCCCAGCATTTT. Translating it yields CASGGMGNQPQHF.

The genes are TRBV6-5 and TRBJ2-1, with TRBD2 identical over 10 bases. Germline CDR1 MNHEY, CDR2 SVGAGI. Trimming at V came to 6 bases and at J to 4 bases, leaving 3 bases not matched to a gene. CDR3 length equals 14 residues. The CDR3 DNA reads TGTGCCAGCAGCAGGACTAGCGGATACAATGAGCAGTTCTTC. It codes for CASSRTSGYNEQFF.

The sample holds a few counts of this clone. The chain joins TRBV6-1 to TRBJ1-5; TRBD1 aligns across 9 bases. V was clipped by 3 bases and J by 5 bases; unmatched bases: 2. Germline CDR1 MNHNS, CDR2 SASEGT. The CDR3 totals 14 residues. The CDR3 DNA sequence: TGTGCCAGCAGTGACGGACAGGGGCATCAGCCCCAGCATTTT. Amino acids: CASSDGQGHQPQHF.

The V and J genes are TRBV4-1 and TRBJ1-1; D remains unclear. The CDR3 contains 14 residues. Germline CDR1 reads MGHRA; CDR2 reads YSYEKL. V lost 4 bases to trimming and J lost 3 bases, with 12 bases between them. The CDR3 is CASSLGGVDTEAFF. CDR3 coding DNA: TGCGCCAGCAGCCTTGGTGGTGTCGACACTGAAGCTTTCTTT.

The J gene is TRBJ2-1, the V gene TRBV11-2, with a tentative D call TRBD2 (5 bases). V was pared by 5 bases and J by 7 bases, with 18 bases between. Germline CDR1 is SGHAT and CDR2 is FQNNGV. The CDR3 is 15 residues long. The chain's CDR3 is CASSPMPSRRNEQFF. The CDR3 DNA follows: TGTGCCAGCAGCCCGATGCCTAGCCGGCGGAATGAGCAGTTCTTC.

The chain employs TRBV4-1 and TRBJ2-7, with D unresolved. The CDR3 is 16 residues long. Trimming took 1 base from V and 0 from J, leaving 13 bases between them. From germline, CDR1 is MGHRA and CDR2 YSYEKL. CDR3 bases: TGCGCCAGCAGCCAAGTCCCGGATTCCAGCTCCTACGAGCAGTACTTC. Translating gives CASSQVPDSSSYEQYF.

The table lists this clone with a few counts. CDR3 coding DNA: TGTGCCAGCAGCCCGGGACAGGGGGCCTGGGGCTACACCTTC. It codes for CASSPGQGAWGYTF. The genes are TRBV7-9 and TRBJ1-2; 12 positions agree with TRBD1. This CDR3 region has 14 residues. V was pared by 5 bases and J by 8 bases, with 6 bases of the junction left unmatched. Germline V CDR1 and CDR2: SEHNR, FQNEAQ (reference sequence). Based on the CDR3 plus reference TRBV7-9 and TRBJ1-2, the full variable domain is DTGVSQNPRHKITKRGQNVTFRCDPISEHNRLYWYRQTLGQGPEFLTYFQNEAQLEKSRLLSDRFSAERPKGSFSTLEIQRTEQGDSAMYLCASSPGQGAWGYTFGSGTRLTVV.

The CDR3 here is CSVTDRVTEAFF. DNA for the CDR3: TGCAGCGTCACCGACAGGGTCACTGAAGCTTTCTTT. The gene calls are TRBV29-1 and TRBJ1-1; TRBD1 agrees at 7 bases. The CDR3 covers 12 residues. CDR1 SQVTM and CDR2 ANQGSEA come from the germline V gene. Trimming removed 6 bases from V and 4 bases from J; junction bases left unmatched: 5. The full variable domain, rest sourced from reference TRBV29-1 and TRBJ1-1, is SAVISQKPSRDICQRGTSLTIQCQVDSQVTMMFWYRQQPGQSLTLIATANQGSEATYESGFVIDKFPISRPNLTFSTLTVSNMSPEDSSIYLCSVTDRVTEAFFGQGTRLTVV.

The chain couples TRBV7-2 to TRBJ2-3; 9 bases fit TRBD2. V shed 2 bases and J 2 bases; nucleotides not matched to a gene: 8. CDR1 is SGHTA and CDR2 is FQGNSA in the germline V gene. The CDR3 is 17 residues long. DNA for the CDR3: TGTGCCAGCAGCTTACCCGTAGCGGGGGATACCACAGATACGCAGTATTTT. It specifies CASSLPVAGDTTDTQYF.

The chain employs TRBV7-8 and TRBJ2-2; D is undetermined. The V end lost 10 bases, the J end lost 6 bases, and 6 bases lay between the germline ends. CDR1 is SGHVS and CDR2 is FQNEAQ in the germline V gene. The CDR3 has 10 amino acids. CDR3 in amino acids: CATEAGELFF. The CDR3, as DNA: TGTGCCACAGAAGCCGGGGAGCTGTTTTTT.